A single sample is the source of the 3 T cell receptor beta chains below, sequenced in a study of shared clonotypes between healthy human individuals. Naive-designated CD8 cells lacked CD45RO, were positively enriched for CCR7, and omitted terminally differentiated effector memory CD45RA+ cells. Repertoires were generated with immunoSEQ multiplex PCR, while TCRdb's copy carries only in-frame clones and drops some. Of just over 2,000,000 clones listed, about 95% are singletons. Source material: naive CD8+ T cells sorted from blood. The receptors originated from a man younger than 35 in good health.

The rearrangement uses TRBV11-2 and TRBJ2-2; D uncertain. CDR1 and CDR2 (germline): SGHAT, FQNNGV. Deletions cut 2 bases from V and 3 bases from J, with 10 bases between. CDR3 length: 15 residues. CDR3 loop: CASSLLALDTGELFF. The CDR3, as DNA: TGTGCCAGCAGCTTATTAGCACTCGACACCGGGGAGCTGTTTTTT.

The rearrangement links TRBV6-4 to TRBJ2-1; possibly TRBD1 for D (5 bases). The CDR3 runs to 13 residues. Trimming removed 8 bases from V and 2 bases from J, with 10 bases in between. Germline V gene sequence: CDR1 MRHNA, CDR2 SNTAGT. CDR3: CASSLQAYNEQFF. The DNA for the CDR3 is TGTGCCAGCTCCCTACAGGCCTACAATGAGCAGTTCTTC.

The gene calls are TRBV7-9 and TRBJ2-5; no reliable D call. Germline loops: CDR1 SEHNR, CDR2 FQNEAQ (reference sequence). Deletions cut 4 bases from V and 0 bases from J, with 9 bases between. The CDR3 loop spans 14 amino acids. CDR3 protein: CASSSFADQETQYF. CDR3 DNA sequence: TGTGCCAGCAGCTCCTTCGCGGACCAAGAGACCCAGTACTTC.